The 24 T cell receptor beta chains presented below share a single source sample, sequenced in a study of T-cell memory formation after mild COVID-19. TCRdb passed the 5' RACE reads through MiXCR, listing each CDR3 protein once. The data contain some 130,000 distinct CDR3 sequences, approximately 15% of them seen just once; the ten biggest clones take up roughly 14%. The sequenced sample was PBMCs or a T cell subset sorted from them (not recorded which). The origin of the receptors is an adult woman who had mild COVID-19 (a few samples of this study predate the infection). Cell type and time point are not known.

This clonotype was recorded a few times. The rearrangement uses TRBV12-3 or TRBV12-4 and TRBJ1-2; D not resolved. Trimming removed 2 bases at V and 6 bases at J, with 10 bases between. The CDR3 length is 13 residues. The DNA of the CDR3 is TGTGCCAGCAGTTTACGGCAGGACCATGGCTACACCTTC. Residues: CASSLRQDHGYTF.

This clonotype was counted ten times or more. The genes are TRBV2 and TRBJ2-5, with D unclear. The CDR3 spans 12 residues. V was pared by 8 bases and J by 2 bases, with 9 bases between. The germline V gene encodes CDR1 SNHLY and CDR2 FYNNEI. The CDR3 DNA sequence: TGTGCCAGCGGGTCATATCAAGAGACCCAGTACTTC. It codes for CASGSYQETQYF.

This clonotype was detected ten times or more. This rearrangement joins TRBV7-9 to TRBJ2-1, with 8 bases lining up with TRBD2. J was trimmed by 2 bases and V by 6 bases; bases with no gene match: 3. The germline gives CDR1 SEHNR, CDR2 FQNEAQ (reference sequence). This CDR3 has 14 residues. The CDR3 coding sequence is TGTGCCAGCAGGGAGCGGGAGACCTACAATGAGCAGTTCTTC. This gives the protein CASRERETYNEQFF.

The chain is built from TRBV12-3 or TRBV12-4 and TRBJ2-3; D call uncertain. The CDR3 spans 13 residues. V was clipped by 6 bases and J by 8 bases, with 15 bases between them. In DNA form, the CDR3 reads TGTGCCAGCAGGCTCAGTTTAGTCCCTACGCAGTATTTT. It is translated as CASRLSLVPTQYF.

The chain combines TRBV5-1 with TRBJ1-2; TRBD1 aligns across 7 bases. The trim removed 4 bases at V and 2 bases at J, leaving 11 bases unmatched. Germline assignment: CDR1 SGHRS and CDR2 YFSETQ. CDR3 size: 16 residues. CDR3 in amino acids: CASSLGDRKINYGYTF. CDR3 bases: TGCGCCAGCAGCCTAGGGGACAGAAAGATCAACTATGGCTACACCTTC.

CDR3 nucleotides: TGTGCCAGCAGCTCGGAAGGGGGTTTCTACAATGAGCAGTTCTTC. Encoded protein: CASSSEGGFYNEQFF. The rearrangement joins TRBV7-6 to TRBJ2-1; TRBD1 is a possible D gene (6 bases). The CDR3 has 15 residues. V lost 4 bases to trimming and J lost 3 bases, with 13 bases between them. From germline, CDR1 is SGHVS and CDR2 FNYEAQ.

The chain employs TRBV29-1 and TRBJ2-5, with 11 bases fitting TRBD1. Germline V lookup: CDR1 SQVTM, CDR2 ANQGSEA. CDR3 length equals 13 residues. J gave up 5 bases and V 6 bases, and 5 bases lay outside the gene matches. CDR3 nucleotides: TGCAGCGTGCGGACAGGGGGCGGCGAGACCCAGTACTTC. It yields the protein CSVRTGGGETQYF. The whole variable domain, filled in from reference TRBV29-1 and TRBJ2-5, reads SAVISQKPSRDICQRGTSLTIQCQVDSQVTMMFWYRQQPGQSLTLIATANQGSEATYESGFVIDKFPISRPNLTFSTLTVSNMSPEDSSIYLCSVRTGGGETQYFGPGTRLLVL.

There are a few counts of this clonotype. The V and J genes are TRBV6-2 or TRBV6-3 and TRBJ2-2; 16 bases agree with TRBD2. The CDR3 length is 19 residues. Unmatched junction bases numbered 7, after V lost 6 bases and J lost 0 bases. In germline, CDR1 is MNHEY, CDR2 SVGEGT. CDR3 coding DNA: TGTGCCAGCAGCAACACGGGACTAGCGGGAGGGACGAACACCGGGGAGCTGTTTTTT. It is translated as CASSNTGLAGGTNTGELFF.

This clonotype was observed a few times. The chain combines TRBV12-3 or TRBV12-4 with TRBJ2-3, with no clear D. The CDR3 loop spans 13 amino acids. The V end lost 2 bases, the J end lost 2 bases, and 5 bases lay between the germline ends. The CDR3 nucleotides are TGTGCCAGCAGTTTAAAGTTCACAGATACGCAGTATTTT. It specifies CASSLKFTDTQYF.

The chain links TRBV7-8 to TRBJ1-1, with D possibly being TRBD1 (6 bases). The V gene lost 5 bases and the J gene lost 11 bases, with 18 bases spanning the gap. This CDR3 has 13 amino acids. Per the germline V gene, CDR1 is SGHVS and CDR2 is FQNEAQ. In DNA, the CDR3 is TGTGCCAGCAGCCCAATACCCGGGGGCGCGGCTTTCTTT. Translating it yields CASSPIPGGAAFF.

The J gene is TRBJ1-1, the V gene TRBV19; D not resolved. The CDR3 runs 13 residues. Trimming pared 3 bases from V and 0 bases from J, leaving 5 bases between. Germline V gene sequence: CDR1 LNHDA, CDR2 SQIVND (reference sequence). The CDR3 DNA reads as TGTGCCAGTAGTATCCCACTGAACACTGAAGCTTTCTTT. As protein: CASSIPLNTEAFF.

This clonotype was seen a few times. The chain couples TRBV7-6 to TRBJ1-6; D remains ambiguous. Germline CDR1 SGHVS, CDR2 FNYEAQ. CDR3 length: 16 amino acids. V lost 3 bases and J 0 bases, leaving 9 bases between the germline ends. The DNA of the CDR3 is TGTGCCAGCAGCTTTCGCGAGAGCTCCTATAATTCACCCCTCCACTTT. Translated: CASSFRESSYNSPLHF. The variable domain in full, completed from reference TRBV7-6 and TRBJ1-6, reads GAGVSQSPRYKVTKRGQDVALRCDPISGHVSLYWYRQALGQGPEFLTYFNYEAQQDKSGLPNDRFSAERPEGSISTLTIQRTEQRDSAMYRCASSFRESSYNSPLHFGNGTRLTVT.

This clonotype was seen only a few times. The chain joins TRBV20-1 to TRBJ2-1, with 10 bases fitting TRBD2. There are 17 residues in the CDR3. Germline CDR1 and CDR2: DFQATT and SNEGSKA (reference sequence). V was clipped by 5 bases and J by 0 bases; unmatched bases: 10. CDR3 sequence: CSAARTSGISSYNEQFF. The CDR3 region has the DNA TGCAGTGCTGCCCGAACTAGCGGGATCAGCTCCTACAATGAGCAGTTCTTC.

This clonotype was observed a handful of times. The genes are TRBV7-9 and TRBJ2-1; 8 nucleotides align to TRBD1. Germline lookup yields CDR1 SEHNR and CDR2 FQNEAQ (reference sequence). The CDR3 length is 15 residues. V trimming: 3 bases; J trimming: 6 bases; junction bases outside the gene matches: 7. The CDR3 sequence is CASSFRQGAFNEQFF. Written as DNA, the CDR3 is TGTGCCAGCAGCTTTCGGCAGGGGGCGTTCAATGAGCAGTTCTTC.

J is TRBJ2-7 and V is TRBV11-2, with D possibly called TRBD1 or TRBD2 (6 bases each). Germline CDR1 and CDR2: SGHAT and FQNNGV. Trimming removed 3 bases from V and 8 bases from J, with 23 bases in between. The CDR3 extends over 16 amino acids. The CDR3 is CASSFDLFGGAPQQYF. The CDR3 bases are TGTGCCAGCAGCTTCGACCTATTCGGGGGCGCACCCCAGCAGTACTTC.

This clonotype was observed a few times. V usage is TRBV5-1 and J usage is TRBJ2-7; 7 positions match TRBD2. Germline trimming cut 4 bases from V and 2 bases from J; bases unmatched to any gene: 3. Germline V gene sequence: CDR1 SGHRS, CDR2 YFSETQ. This CDR3 comprises 13 residues. CDR3 nucleotide sequence: TGCGCCAGCAGCACCGGGACTACCTACGAGCAGTACTTC. As protein: CASSTGTTYEQYF.

This clonotype appeared a few times. The rearrangement uses TRBV9 and TRBJ2-7; TRBD1 matches at 7 bases. The CDR3 length is 16 residues. V shed 3 bases, J shed 0 bases, and the junction held 9 bases outside the gene matches. Germline CDR1 is SGDLS and CDR2 is YYNGEE. This chain's CDR3 is CASSASGTANSYEQYF. CDR3 DNA sequence: TGTGCCAGCAGCGCCTCCGGGACAGCGAACTCCTACGAGCAGTACTTC.

V and J are TRBV7-9 and TRBJ2-7; TRBD1 agrees at 10 bases. This CDR3 spans 14 amino acids. V lost 5 bases and J lost 3; bases outside the gene matches: 4. Germline CDR1 is SEHNR and CDR2 is FQNEAQ (reference sequence). The CDR3 is CASSIGQGVYEQYF. The CDR3 coding sequence is TGTGCCAGCAGCATCGGACAGGGGGTCTACGAGCAGTACTTC. Full variable domain (missing parts from reference TRBV7-9 and TRBJ2-7): DTGVSQNPRHKITKRGQNVTFRCDPISEHNRLYWYRQTLGQGPEFLTYFQNEAQLEKSRLLSDRFSAERPKGSFSTLEIQRTEQGDSAMYLCASSIGQGVYEQYFGPGTRLTVT.

Here the CDR3 DNA reads TGTGCCAGCTCACCTTCCCCGGGACAGGGTCGAGAGCAGTACTTC. Protein product: CASSPSPGQGREQYF. This chain joins TRBV18 and TRBJ2-7, with 9 bases identical to TRBD1. V dropped 3 bases and J dropped 7; count of bases not matched to a gene: 10. Germline V lookup: CDR1 KGHSH, CDR2 LQKENI. The CDR3 is 15 residues long.

This clonotype has more than one count but fewer than ten. The chain is built from TRBV25-1 and TRBJ2-7, with TRBD2 matching over 11 bases. The CDR3 has 15 amino acids. Trimming cost V 6 bases and J 5 bases; bases outside gene matches: 9. Germline V gene data show CDR1 as MGHDK and CDR2 as SYGVNS. CDR3 in amino acids: CASRETSGSRHEQYF. Here the CDR3 DNA reads TGTGCCAGCAGGGAAACTAGCGGGAGCCGCCACGAGCAGTACTTC.

In its sample, this clonotype was seen a few times. V gene TRBV24-1 combines with J gene TRBJ1-1, with a possible D match to TRBD1 (5 bases). V dropped 2 bases and J dropped 2 bases, with 11 bases sitting between them. Germline CDR1 is KGHDR and CDR2 is SFDVKD. The CDR3 consists of 15 residues. CDR3 in DNA: TGTGCCACCAGTGATTCTGGGACCTTCAACACTGAAGCTTTCTTT. It specifies CATSDSGTFNTEAFF.

Only a few counts were recorded for this clonotype. The chain recombines TRBV4-3 with TRBJ1-2; D might be TRBD1 (5 bases). Deletions cut 4 bases from V and 8 bases from J, with 14 bases between. Germline V lookup: CDR1 LGHNA, CDR2 YSLEER. This CDR3 has 13 residues. CDR3 DNA: TGCGCCAGCAGCCGCAGGGAAGTTGGCGGCTACACCTTC. It yields the protein CASSRREVGGYTF.

V is TRBV6-5 and J is TRBJ1-2; the D gene is possibly TRBD1 (6 bases). Per the germline V gene, CDR1 is MNHEY and CDR2 is SVGAGI. V lost 2 bases, J lost 7 bases, and 17 bases lay in between. This CDR3 is 15 amino acids long. The CDR3 sequence: CASSYGNRVLTGYTF. CDR3 DNA: TGTGCCAGCAGTTACGGAAACAGGGTGTTGACTGGCTACACCTTC.

The gene calls are TRBV6-5 and TRBJ2-5, with 11 bases matching TRBD1. This CDR3 has 14 residues. The V segment lost 8 bases and the J segment 5 bases; nucleotides outside the gene matches: 7. Germline V gives CDR1 MNHEY, CDR2 SVGAGI. The DNA for the CDR3 is TGTGCCAGCGCCCCGGACAGGGGGCAGGAGACCCAGTACTTC. Its translation is CASAPDRGQETQYF.